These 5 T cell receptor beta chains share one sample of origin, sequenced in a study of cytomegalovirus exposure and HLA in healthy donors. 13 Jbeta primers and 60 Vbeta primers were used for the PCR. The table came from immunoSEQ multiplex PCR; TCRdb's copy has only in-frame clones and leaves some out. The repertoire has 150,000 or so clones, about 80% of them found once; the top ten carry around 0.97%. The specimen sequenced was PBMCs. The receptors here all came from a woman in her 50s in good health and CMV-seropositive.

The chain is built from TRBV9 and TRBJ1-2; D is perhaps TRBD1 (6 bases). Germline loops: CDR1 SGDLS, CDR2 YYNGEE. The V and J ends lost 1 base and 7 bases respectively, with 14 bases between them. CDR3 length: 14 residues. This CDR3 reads CASSVSHRASGYTF. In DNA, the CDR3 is TGTGCCAGCAGCGTAAGCCACAGGGCTAGTGGCTACACCTTC.

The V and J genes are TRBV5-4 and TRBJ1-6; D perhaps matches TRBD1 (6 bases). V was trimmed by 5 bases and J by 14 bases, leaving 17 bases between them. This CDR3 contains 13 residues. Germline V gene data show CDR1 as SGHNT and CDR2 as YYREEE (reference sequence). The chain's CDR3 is CASRQALQGTLHF. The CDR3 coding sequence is TGTGCCAGCAGACAGGCGTTACAGGGCACCCTCCACTTT.

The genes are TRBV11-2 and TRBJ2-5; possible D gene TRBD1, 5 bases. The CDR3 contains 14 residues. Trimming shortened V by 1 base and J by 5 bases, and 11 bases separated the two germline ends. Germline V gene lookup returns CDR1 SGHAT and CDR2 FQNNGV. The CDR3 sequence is CASSLGRVGETQYF. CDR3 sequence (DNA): TGTGCCAGCAGCTTAGGCAGGGTGGGGGAGACCCAGTACTTC.

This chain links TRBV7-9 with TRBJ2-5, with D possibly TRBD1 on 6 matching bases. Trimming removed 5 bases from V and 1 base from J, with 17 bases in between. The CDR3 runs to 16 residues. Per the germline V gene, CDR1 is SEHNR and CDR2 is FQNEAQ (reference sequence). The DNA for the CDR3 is TGTGCCAGCAGCCCCGGGACAAGGGATATCCAAGAGACCCAGTACTTC. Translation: CASSPGTRDIQETQYF.

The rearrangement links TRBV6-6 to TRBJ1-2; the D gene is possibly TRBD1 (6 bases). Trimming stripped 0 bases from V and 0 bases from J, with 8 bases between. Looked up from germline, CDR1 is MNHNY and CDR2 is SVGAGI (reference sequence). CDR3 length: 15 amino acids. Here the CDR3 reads CASSYSTGPNYGYTF. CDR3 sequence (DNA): TGTGCCAGCAGTTACTCGACAGGACCTAACTATGGCTACACCTTC.